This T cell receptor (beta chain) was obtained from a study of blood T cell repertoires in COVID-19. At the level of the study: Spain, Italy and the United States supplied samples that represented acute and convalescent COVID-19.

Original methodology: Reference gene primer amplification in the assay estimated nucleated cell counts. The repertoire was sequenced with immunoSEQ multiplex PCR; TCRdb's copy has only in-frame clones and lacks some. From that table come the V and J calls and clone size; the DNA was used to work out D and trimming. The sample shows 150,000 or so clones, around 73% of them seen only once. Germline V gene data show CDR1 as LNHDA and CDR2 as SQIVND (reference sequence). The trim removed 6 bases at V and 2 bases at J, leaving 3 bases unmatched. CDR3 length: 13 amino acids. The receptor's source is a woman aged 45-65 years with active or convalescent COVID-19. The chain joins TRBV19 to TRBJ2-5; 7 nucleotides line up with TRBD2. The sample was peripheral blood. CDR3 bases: TGTGCCAGTAGCGGGGGGAGACAAGAGACCCAGTACTTC. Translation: CASSGGRQETQYF.